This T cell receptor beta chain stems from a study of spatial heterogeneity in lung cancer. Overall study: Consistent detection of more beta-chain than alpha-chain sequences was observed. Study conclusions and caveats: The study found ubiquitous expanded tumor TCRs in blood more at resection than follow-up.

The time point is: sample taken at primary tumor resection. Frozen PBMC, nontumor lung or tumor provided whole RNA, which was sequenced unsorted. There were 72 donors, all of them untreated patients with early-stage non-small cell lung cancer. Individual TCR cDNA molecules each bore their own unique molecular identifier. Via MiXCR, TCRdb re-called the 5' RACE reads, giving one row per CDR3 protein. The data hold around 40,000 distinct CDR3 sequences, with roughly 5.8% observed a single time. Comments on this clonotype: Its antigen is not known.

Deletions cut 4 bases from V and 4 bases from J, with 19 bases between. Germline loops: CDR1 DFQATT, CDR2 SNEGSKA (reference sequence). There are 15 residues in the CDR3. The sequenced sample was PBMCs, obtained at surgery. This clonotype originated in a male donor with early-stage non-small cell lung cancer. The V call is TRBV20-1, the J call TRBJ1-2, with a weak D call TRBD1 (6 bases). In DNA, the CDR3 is TGCAGTGCTATAAACCGGGACACCTCGAGCTATGGCTACACCTTC. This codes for CSAINRDTSSYGYTF.